This T cell receptor (beta chain) is from a study of T-cell reconstitution after alpha-beta-depleted transplantation in children. Findings of the study overall: Elevated TCRbeta diversity at day 60 was traced, in some patients, to surviving recipient T cells and thymic progenitors. Diversity and T-cell counts at one year after transplant derived mostly from new T cells. Reportedly, only several hundred clones from non-depleted graft cells drove alpha-beta T-cell counts at about two months.

Preparation of the TCRbeta library was carried out with unique molecular identifiers. MiXCR was run by TCRdb on the PCR reads, yielding one entry per CDR3 protein. The sample shows roughly 280,000 distinct CDR3 sequences, 11% of them seen only once. This clonotype has at least ten counts. The antigen is not known. This CDR3 spans 13 amino acids. Germline values: CDR1 MDHEN, CDR2 SYDVKM. V lost 2 bases and J 2 bases, leaving 7 bases between the germline ends. Here the sequenced sample was peripheral blood, taken 180 days after TCRalphabeta/CD19-depleted stem cell transplant. This sequence joins TRBV28 and TRBJ2-7; D remains unclear. The TCR sequence derives from a male patient under 10 years old who had a stem cell transplant for chronic granulomatous disease, so the T cells may come from the graft donor. The CDR3 protein is CASSLHITYEQYF. The DNA for the CDR3 is TGTGCCAGCAGTTTACACATCACCTACGAGCAGTACTTC.